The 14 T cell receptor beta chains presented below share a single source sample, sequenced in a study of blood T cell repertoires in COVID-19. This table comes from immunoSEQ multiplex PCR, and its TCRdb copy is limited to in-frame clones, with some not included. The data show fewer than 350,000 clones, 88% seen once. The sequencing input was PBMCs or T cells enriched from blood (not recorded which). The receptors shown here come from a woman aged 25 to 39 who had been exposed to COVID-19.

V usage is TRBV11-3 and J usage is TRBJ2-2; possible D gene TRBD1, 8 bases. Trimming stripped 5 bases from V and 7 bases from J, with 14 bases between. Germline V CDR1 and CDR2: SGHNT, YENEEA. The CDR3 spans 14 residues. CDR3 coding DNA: TGTGCCAGCAGCATGGACAGGGAGGGCGGGGAGCTGTTTTTT. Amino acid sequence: CASSMDREGGELFF.

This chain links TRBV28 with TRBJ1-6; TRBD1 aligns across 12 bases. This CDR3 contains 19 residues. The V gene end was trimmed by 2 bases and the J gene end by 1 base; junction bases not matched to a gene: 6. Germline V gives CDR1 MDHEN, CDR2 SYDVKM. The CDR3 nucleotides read TGTGCCAGCAGTTTAACCGGGACAGGGGGCTCGTCCTATAATTCACCCCTCCACTTT. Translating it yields CASSLTGTGGSSYNSPLHF.

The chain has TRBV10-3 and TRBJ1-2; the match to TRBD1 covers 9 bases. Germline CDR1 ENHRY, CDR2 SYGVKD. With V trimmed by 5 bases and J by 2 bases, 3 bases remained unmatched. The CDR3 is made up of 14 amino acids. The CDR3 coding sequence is TGTGCCATCAGTCAAGACAGGGGGAACTATGGCTACACCTTC. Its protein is CAISQDRGNYGYTF.

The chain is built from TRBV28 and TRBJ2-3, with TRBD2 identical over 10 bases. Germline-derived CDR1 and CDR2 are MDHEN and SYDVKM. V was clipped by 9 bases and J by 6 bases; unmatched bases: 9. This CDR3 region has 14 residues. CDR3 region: CASLLAGVRDTQYF. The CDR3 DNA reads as TGTGCCAGTTTGCTAGCGGGAGTCAGGGATACGCAGTATTTT.

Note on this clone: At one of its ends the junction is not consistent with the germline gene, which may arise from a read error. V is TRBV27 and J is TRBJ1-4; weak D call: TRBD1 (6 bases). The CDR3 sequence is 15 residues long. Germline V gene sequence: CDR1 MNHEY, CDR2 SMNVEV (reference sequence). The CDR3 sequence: CAGSPLLGGHEKLFF. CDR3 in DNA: TGTGCCGGCAGTCCTTTGCTGGGGGGGCATGAAAAACTGTTTTTT. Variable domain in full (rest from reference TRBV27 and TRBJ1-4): EAQVTQNPRYLITVTGKKLTVTCSQNMNHEYMSWYRQDPGLGLRQIYYSMNVEVTDKGDVPEGYKVSRKEKRNFPLILESPSPNQTSLYFCAGSPLLGGHEKLFFGSGTQLSVL.

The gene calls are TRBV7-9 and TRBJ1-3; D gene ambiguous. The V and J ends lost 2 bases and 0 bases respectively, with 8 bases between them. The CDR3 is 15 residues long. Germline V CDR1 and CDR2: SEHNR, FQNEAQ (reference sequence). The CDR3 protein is CASSLSGSSGNTIYF. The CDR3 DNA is TGTGCCAGCAGCTTATCGGGGAGCTCTGGAAACACCATATATTTT.

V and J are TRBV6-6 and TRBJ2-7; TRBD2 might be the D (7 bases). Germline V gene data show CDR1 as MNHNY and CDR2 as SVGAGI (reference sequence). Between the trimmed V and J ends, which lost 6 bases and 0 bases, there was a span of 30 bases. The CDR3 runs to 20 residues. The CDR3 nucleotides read TGTGCCAGCAGCTTAGAGGACGGACAGAGGAGGGGGGGGGCCTCCTACGAGCAGTACTTC. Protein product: CASSLEDGQRRGGASYEQYF.

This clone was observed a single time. The CDR3 DNA follows: TGTGCCAGCAGTTTAGCCCCAGCGGGGGGAACCTACGAGCAGTACTTC. Residues: CASSLAPAGGTYEQYF. This rearrangement joins TRBV28 to TRBJ2-7; TRBD2 aligns across 9 bases. V was clipped by 2 bases and J by 2 bases; unmatched bases: 7. CDR3 length: 16 residues. Germline V gene data show CDR1 as MDHEN and CDR2 as SYDVKM.

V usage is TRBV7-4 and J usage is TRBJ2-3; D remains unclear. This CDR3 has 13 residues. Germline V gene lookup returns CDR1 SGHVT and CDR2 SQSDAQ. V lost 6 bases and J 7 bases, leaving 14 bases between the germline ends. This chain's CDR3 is CASRPSQAHTQYF. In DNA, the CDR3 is TGTGCCAGCAGACCGTCTCAAGCCCATACGCAGTATTTT.

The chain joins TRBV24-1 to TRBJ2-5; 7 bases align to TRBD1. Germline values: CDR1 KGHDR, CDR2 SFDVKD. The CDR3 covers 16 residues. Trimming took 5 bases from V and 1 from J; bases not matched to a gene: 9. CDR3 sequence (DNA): TGTGCCACCAGTGGCCACAGGGGACCGTCCCAAGAGACCCAGTACTTC. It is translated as CATSGHRGPSQETQYF.

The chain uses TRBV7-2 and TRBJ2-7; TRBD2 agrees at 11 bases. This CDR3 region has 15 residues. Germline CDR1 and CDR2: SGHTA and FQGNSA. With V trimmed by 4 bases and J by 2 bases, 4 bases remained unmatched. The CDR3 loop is CASSSLAGGTYEQYF. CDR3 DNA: TGTGCCAGCAGCTCCCTAGCGGGAGGCACCTACGAGCAGTACTTC.

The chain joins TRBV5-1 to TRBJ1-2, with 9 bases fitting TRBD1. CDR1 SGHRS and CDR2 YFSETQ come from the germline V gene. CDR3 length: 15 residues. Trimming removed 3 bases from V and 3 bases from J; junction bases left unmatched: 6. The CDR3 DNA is TGCGCCAGCAGCTACCTGGGACAGGGAGACTATGGCTACACCTTC. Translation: CASSYLGQGDYGYTF.

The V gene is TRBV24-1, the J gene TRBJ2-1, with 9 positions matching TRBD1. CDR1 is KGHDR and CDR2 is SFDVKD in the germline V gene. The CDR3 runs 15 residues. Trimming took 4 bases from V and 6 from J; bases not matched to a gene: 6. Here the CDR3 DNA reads TGTGCCACCAGTGACCGCCCGGGACAGGGCAATGAGCAGTTCTTC. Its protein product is CATSDRPGQGNEQFF.

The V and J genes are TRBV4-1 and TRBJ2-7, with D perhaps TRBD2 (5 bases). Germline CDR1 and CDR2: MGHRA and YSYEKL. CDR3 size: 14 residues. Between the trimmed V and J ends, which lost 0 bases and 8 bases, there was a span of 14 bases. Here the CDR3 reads CASSQDVGLLKQYF. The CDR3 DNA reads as TGCGCCAGCAGCCAAGATGTCGGACTGCTGAAGCAGTACTTC.